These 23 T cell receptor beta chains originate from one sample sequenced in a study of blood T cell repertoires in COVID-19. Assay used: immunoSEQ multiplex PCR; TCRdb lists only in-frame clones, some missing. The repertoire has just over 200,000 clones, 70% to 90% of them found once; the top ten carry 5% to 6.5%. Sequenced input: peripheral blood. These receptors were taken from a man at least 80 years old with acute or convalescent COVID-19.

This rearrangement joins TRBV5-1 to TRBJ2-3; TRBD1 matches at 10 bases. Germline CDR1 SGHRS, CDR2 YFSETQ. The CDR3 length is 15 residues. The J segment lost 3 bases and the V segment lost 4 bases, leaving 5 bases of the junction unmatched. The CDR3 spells CASSGTGARTDTQYF. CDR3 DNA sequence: TGCGCCAGCAGCGGGACAGGGGCAAGAACAGATACGCAGTATTTT.

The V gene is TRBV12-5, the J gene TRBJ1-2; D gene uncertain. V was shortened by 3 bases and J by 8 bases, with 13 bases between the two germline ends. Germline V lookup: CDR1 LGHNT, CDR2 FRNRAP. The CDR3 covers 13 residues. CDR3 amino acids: CASGLAQNSGYTF. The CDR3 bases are TGTGCTAGTGGTTTAGCCCAAAACTCAGGCTACACCTTC.

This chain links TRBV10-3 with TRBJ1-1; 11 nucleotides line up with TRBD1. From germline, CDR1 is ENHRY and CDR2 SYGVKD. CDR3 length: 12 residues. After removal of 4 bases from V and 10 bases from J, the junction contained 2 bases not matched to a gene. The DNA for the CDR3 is TGTGCCATCAGTGGAGGACAGGGGGCAGCTTTCTTT. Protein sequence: CAISGGQGAAFF.

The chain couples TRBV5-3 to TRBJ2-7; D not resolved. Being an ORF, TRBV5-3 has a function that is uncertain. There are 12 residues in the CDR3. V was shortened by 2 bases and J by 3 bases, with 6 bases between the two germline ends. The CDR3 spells CARSFEVYEQYV. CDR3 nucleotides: TGTGCCAGAAGCTTTGAGGTCTACGAGCAGTACGTC.

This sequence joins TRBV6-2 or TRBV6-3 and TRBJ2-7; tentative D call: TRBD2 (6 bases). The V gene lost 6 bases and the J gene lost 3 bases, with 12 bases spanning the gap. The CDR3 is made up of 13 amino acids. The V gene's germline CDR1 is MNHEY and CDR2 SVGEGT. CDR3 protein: CASSGSTYYEQYV. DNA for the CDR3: TGTGCCAGCAGCGGGAGTACCTACTACGAGCAGTACGTC.

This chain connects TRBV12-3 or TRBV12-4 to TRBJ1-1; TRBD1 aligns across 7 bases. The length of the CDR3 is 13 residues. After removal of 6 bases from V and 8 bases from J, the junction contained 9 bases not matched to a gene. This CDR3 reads CASSGQASREAFF. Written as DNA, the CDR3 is TGTGCCAGCAGCGGACAGGCCTCCCGAGAAGCTTTCTTT.

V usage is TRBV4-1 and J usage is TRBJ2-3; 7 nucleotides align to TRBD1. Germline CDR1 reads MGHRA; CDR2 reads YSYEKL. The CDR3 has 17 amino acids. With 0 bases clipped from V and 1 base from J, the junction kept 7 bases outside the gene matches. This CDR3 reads CASSQDNRGSGTDTQYF. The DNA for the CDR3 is TGCGCCAGCAGCCAAGATAACAGGGGCTCGGGCACAGATACGCAGTATTTT.

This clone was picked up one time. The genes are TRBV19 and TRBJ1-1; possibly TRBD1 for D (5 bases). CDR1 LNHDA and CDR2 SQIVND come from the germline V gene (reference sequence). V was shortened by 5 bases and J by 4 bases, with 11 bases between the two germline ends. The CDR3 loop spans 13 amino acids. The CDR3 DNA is TGTGCCAGTAGTCCAAGACAGTCCACTGAAGCTTTCTTT. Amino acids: CASSPRQSTEAFF. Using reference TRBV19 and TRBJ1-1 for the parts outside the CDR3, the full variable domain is DGGITQSPKYLFRKEGQNVTLSCEQNLNHDAMYWYRQDPGQGLRLIYYSQIVNDFQKGDIAEGYSVSREKKESFPLTVTSAQKNPTAFYLCASSPRQSTEAFFGQGTRLTVV.

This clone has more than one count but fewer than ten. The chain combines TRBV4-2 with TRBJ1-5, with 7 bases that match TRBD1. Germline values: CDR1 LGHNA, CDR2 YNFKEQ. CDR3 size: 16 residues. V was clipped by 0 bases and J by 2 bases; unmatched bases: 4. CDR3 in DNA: TGTGCCAGCAGCCAAGATAGCGGGACAGGCAATCAGCCCCAGCATTTT. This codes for CASSQDSGTGNQPQHF.

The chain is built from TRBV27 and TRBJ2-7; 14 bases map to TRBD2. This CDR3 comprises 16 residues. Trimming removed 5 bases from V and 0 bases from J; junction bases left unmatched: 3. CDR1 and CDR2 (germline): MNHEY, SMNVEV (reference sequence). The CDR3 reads CASSPGLAGVSYEQYF. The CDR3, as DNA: TGTGCCAGCAGTCCGGGACTAGCGGGAGTCTCCTACGAGCAGTACTTC.

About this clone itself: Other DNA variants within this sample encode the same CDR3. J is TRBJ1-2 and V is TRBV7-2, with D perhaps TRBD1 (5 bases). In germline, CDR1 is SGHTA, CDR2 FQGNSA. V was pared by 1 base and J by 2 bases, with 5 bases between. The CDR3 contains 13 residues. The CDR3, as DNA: TGTGCCAGCAGCTTAGGACAGAACTATGGCTACACCTTC. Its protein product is CASSLGQNYGYTF.

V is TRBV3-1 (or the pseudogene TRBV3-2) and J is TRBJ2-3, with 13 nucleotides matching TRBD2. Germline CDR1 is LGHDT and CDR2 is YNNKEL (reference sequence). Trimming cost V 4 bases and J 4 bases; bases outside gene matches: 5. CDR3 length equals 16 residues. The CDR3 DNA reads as TGTGCCAGCAGCCGTTGGGGACTAGCGGGATCAGATACGCAGTATTTT. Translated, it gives CASSRWGLAGSDTQYF.

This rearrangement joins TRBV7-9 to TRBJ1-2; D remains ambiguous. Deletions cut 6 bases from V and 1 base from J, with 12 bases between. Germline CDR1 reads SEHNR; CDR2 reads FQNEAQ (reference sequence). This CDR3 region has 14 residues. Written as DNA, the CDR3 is TGTGCCAGCAGTCCCGCAGGAAGTAACTATGGCTACACCTTC. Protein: CASSPAGSNYGYTF.

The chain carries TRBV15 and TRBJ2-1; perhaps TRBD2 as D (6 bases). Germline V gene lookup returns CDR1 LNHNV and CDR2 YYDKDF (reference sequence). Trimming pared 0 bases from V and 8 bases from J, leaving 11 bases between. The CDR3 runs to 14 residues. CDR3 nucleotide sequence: TGTGCCACCAGCAGAGAGACGGGAGTCGATGAGCAGTTCTTC. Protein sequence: CATSRETGVDEQFF.

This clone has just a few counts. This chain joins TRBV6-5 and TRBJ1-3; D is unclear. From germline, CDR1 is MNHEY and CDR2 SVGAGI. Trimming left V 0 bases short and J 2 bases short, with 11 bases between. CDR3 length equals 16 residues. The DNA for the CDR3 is TGTGCCAGCAGTTACTCGAGGTTCGTAGCTGGAAACACCATATATTTT. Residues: CASSYSRFVAGNTIYF.

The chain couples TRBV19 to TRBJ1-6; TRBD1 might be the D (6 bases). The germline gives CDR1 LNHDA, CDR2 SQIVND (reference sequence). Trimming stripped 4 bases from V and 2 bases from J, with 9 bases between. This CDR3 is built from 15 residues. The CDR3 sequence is CASSNGGTYNSPLHF. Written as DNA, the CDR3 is TGTGCCAGTAGTAATGGGGGCACCTATAATTCACCCCTCCACTTT.

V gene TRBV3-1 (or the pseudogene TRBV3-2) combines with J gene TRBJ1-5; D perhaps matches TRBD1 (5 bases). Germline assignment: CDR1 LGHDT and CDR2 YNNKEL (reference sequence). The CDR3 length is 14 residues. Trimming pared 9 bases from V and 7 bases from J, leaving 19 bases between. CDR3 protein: CARNTFQGSQPQHF. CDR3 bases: TGTGCCAGAAACACGTTTCAGGGTTCCCAGCCCCAGCATTTT.

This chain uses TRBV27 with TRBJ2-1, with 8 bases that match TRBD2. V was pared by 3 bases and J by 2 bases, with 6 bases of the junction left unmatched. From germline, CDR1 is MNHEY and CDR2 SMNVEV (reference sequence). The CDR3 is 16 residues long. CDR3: CASSFVGAGAYNEQFF. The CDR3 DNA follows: TGTGCCAGCAGTTTTGTAGGAGCGGGGGCCTACAATGAGCAGTTCTTC.

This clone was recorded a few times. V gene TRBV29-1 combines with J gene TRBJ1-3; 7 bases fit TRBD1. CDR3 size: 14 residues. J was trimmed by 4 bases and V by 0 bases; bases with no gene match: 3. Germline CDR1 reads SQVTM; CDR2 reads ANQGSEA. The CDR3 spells CSVEEAGQGNTIYF. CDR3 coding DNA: TGCAGCGTTGAAGAGGCGGGACAGGGAAACACCATATATTTT.

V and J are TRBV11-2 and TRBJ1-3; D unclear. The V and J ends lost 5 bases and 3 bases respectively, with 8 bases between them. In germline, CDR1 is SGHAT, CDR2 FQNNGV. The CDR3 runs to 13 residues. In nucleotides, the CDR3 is TGTGCCAGCAGCATACTTGATGGAAACACCATATATTTT. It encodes CASSILDGNTIYF.

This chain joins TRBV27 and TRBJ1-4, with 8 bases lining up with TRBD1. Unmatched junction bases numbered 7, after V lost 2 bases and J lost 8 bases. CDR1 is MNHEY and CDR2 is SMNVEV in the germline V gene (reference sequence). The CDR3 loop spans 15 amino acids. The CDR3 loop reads CASSLSGTGLEKLFF. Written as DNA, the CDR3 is TGTGCCAGCAGTTTAAGCGGGACAGGACTAGAAAAACTGTTTTTT.

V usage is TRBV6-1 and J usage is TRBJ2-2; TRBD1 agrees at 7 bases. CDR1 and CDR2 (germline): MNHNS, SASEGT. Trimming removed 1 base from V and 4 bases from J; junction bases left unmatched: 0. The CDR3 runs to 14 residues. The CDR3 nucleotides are TGTGCCAGCAGTGAAGACAGGGGCACCGGGGAGCTGTTTTTT. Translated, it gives CASSEDRGTGELFF.

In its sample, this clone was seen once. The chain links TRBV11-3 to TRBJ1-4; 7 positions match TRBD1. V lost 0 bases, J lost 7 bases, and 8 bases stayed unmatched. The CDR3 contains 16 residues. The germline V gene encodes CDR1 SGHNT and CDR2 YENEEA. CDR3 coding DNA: TGTGCCAGCAGCTTAGATCCAGGGGGGTGGGGTGAAAAACTGTTTTTT. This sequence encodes CASSLDPGGWGEKLFF.